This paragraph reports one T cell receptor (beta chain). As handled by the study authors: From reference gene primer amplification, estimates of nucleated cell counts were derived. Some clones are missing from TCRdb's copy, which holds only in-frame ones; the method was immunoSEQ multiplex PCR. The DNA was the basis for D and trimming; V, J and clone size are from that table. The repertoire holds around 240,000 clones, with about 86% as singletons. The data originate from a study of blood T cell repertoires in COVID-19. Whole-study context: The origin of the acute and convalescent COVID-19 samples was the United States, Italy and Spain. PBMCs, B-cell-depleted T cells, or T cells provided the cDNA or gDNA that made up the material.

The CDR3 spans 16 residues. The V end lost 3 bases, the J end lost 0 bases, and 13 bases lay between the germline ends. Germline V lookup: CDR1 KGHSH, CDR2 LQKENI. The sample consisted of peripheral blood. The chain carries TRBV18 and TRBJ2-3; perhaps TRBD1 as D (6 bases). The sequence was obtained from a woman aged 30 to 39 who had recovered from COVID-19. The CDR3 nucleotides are TGTGCCAGCTCACCGCTGGCAGGGGCTAGCACAGATACGCAGTATTTT. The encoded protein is CASSPLAGASTDTQYF.